Reported below is one T cell receptor beta chain. Its specificity is unknown. TCRdb called the 5' RACE reads again in MiXCR, with one record for every CDR3 protein. The table lists 340,000 or so distinct CDR3 sequences, approximately 12% of them singletons. This specimen comes from a study of T cells after yellow fever vaccination. Study results and caveats: Highly abundant clonotypes carried over from the bulk population could end up in FACS-sorted repertoires as contaminants.

CDR3 length: 12 residues. CDR1 and CDR2 from the germline V gene are DFQATT and SNEGSKA (reference sequence). The V and J ends lost 4 bases and 5 bases respectively, with 11 bases between them. The sequence was obtained from a man aged 18 to 35 who received the YFV17D yellow fever vaccine. This rearrangement joins TRBV20-1 to TRBJ1-2, with D tentatively TRBD1 (6 bases). The starting material was CD4+ T cells sorted from PBMCs, obtained 15 days after the yellow fever booster vaccination. CDR3 region: CSATGQGYGYTF. CDR3 in DNA: TGCAGTGCTACCGGTCAGGGGTATGGCTACACCTTC.